This T cell receptor beta chain is from a study of PD-1 blockade in classical Hodgkin lymphoma. Notes on the study in general: With CD4+ cells, TCR diversity rose significantly by C4D1, but not with CD8+ cells.

Note on this clone: As yet, its antigen is unknown.

There are 15 residues in the CDR3. From germline, CDR1 is SGHNT and CDR2 YYREEE (reference sequence). The V gene end was trimmed by 4 bases and the J gene end by 5 bases; junction bases not matched to a gene: 3. The repertoire was sequenced with immunoSEQ multiplex PCR; TCRdb's copy has only in-frame clones and lacks some. The sample includes roughly 81,000 clones, about nine tenths of them seen just once. All trial patients relapsed after autologous stem cell transplantation. Best responses included complete response and partial response; otherwise, the best response was progressive disease. The sample was peripheral blood mononuclear cells (PBMCs), taken before the second cycle of nivolumab. The TCR comes from a human donor with classical Hodgkin lymphoma. The chain carries TRBV5-4 and TRBJ2-2; 12 nucleotides line up with TRBD2. In DNA form, the CDR3 reads TGTGCCAGCAGCATAGGACTAGCGGGGACCGGGGAGCTGTTTTTT. Its translation is CASSIGLAGTGELFF.